This T cell receptor (beta chain) was recovered during a study of graft-versus-host responses after intestinal transplantation. About the study: Induction using anti-thymocyte globulin, followed by tacrolimus and steroids for 2 to 4 years, was given to all recipients. Overall study findings and caveats: Recipient marrow harbored GvH clones, some of which surfaced first in ileum or blood.

Libraries were prepared by immunoSEQ multiplex PCR; TCRdb keeps only in-frame clonotypes and omits some of them. The table includes around 45,000 clones, around 90% detected once. The count of this clone is one. What it recognizes is unknown. CDR1 and CDR2 (germline): ENHRY, SYGVKD. The J segment lost 4 bases and the V segment lost 7 bases, leaving 2 bases of the junction unmatched. CDR3 length: 13 residues. The TCR sequence derives from a human donor who was the organ donor for an intestinal transplant. V gene TRBV10-3 combines with J gene TRBJ2-5, with TRBD2 matching over 11 bases. Source: unstimulated CD4+ T cells sorted from spleen or lymph node cells, taken before transplant. The CDR3 DNA sequence: TGTGCCATCAAAGGACTAGCGGGAGAGACCCAGTACTTC. It translates to CAIKGLAGETQYF.